This paragraph reports one TCR beta chain. Its target is unknown. The entry originates in a study of graft-versus-host responses after intestinal transplantation. Overall study context: After anti-thymocyte globulin induction, recipients took tacrolimus and steroids for approximately 3 years. Study results and limitations: Individuals who had graft-donor T cell macrochimerism had allografts that showed high graft-versus-host to host-versus-graft clonal ratios.

Germline CDR1 reads SGHTA; CDR2 reads FQGNSA. The CDR3 covers 14 residues. The J segment lost 1 base and the V segment lost 6 bases, leaving 4 bases of the junction unmatched. The protocol was immunoSEQ multiplex PCR, while the TCRdb copy is restricted to in-frame clones and leaves out a portion. The sample includes tens of thousands of clones, roughly 95% of them seen just once. The J gene is TRBJ2-7, the V gene TRBV7-2, with 9 positions matching TRBD1. The sequence was obtained from a human donor who was the organ donor for an intestinal transplant. The sample was unstimulated CD8+ T cells sorted from spleen or lymph node cells, taken before transplant. CDR3 residues: CASSIQGASYEQYF. As DNA, the CDR3 is TGTGCCAGCAGTATACAGGGGGCTTCCTACGAGCAGTACTTC.